In its sample, the clone carrying this T cell receptor beta chain was seen a few times. Its cognate antigen is unknown. PCR was performed a second time for roughly 7 to 11 cycles using a sample-barcoded 5' primer and a J-beta primer mix. Each cDNA molecule was tagged by a template-switch adaptor that had 12 random nucleotides. Every individual sample yielded 2.5 million or more paired-end reads (each containing CDR3). MiXCR was run by TCRdb on the 5' RACE reads, yielding one entry per CDR3 protein. The data contain about 1.6 million distinct CDR3 sequences, roughly 30% of them seen just once; the ten biggest clones take up around 11%. The ends were cut back, 5 bases at V and 6 bases at J, with 10 bases in the middle. The germline V gene encodes CDR1 SQVTM and CDR2 ANQGSEA. The CDR3 is 12 residues long. The sample is drawn from a study of blood T cells in healthy people across ages. General study findings and limits: Roughly linearly, TCR beta diversity per million T cells fell as age increased. It was the long-lived donors that had more naive CD4+ cells and higher diversity than aged donors.

The source material was blood. This clonotype originated in a woman aged 30 to 39 in good health. The rearrangement uses TRBV29-1 and TRBJ2-2; D is possibly TRBD1 (6 bases). The DNA for the CDR3 is TGCAGCGTTTCCAGGGGTCCCGGGGAGCTGTTTTTT. Protein sequence: CSVSRGPGELFF.